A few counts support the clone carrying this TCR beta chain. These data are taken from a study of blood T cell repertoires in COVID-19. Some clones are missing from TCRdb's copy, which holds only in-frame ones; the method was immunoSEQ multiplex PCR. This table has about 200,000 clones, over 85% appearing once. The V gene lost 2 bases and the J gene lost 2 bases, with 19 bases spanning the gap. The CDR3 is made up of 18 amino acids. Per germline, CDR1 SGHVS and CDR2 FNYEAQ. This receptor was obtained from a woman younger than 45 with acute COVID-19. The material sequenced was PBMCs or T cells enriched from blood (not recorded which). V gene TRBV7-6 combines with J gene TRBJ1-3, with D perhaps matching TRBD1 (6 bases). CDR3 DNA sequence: TGTGCCAGCAGCTTACCGATAGAGGACAGCTTTGCTGGAAACACCATATATTTT. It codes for CASSLPIEDSFAGNTIYF.